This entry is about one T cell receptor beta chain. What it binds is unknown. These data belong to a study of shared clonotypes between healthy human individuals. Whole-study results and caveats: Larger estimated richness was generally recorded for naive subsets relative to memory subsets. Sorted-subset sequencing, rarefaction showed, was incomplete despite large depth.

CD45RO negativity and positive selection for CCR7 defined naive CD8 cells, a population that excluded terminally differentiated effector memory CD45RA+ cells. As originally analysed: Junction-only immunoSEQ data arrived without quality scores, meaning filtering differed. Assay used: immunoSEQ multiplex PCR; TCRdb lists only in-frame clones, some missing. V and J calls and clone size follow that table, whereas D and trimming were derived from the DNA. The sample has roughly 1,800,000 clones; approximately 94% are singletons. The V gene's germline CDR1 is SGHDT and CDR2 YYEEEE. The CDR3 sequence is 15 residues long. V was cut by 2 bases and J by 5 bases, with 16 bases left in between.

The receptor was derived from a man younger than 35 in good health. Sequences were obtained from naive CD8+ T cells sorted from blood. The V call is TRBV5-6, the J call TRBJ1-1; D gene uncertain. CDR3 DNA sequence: TGTGCCAGCAGCTTTTCCGGGGAAGGGTTAACTGAAGCTTTCTTT. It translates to CASSFSGEGLTEAFF.